This T cell receptor beta chain was captured by sequencing in a study of monozygotic twins with inflammatory bowel disease. This CDR3 region has 17 residues. In germline, CDR1 is MGHRA, CDR2 YSYEKL. TCRdb reprocessed the 5' RACE reads, with one entry per CDR3 protein and no DNA. The sample has approximately 100,000 distinct CDR3 sequences. The clonotype comes from a human donor with ulcerative colitis or Crohn's disease, or a healthy co-twin of an affected twin (not recorded which). V usage is TRBV4-1 and J usage is TRBJ2-6; TCRdb's D gene call, TRBD1, goes unchecked for lack of DNA. Sequencing was carried out using blood. CDR3: CASSQGLGVFGANVLTF.